One and the same sample provided the 17 T cell receptor beta chains below, sequenced in a study of beta chain features in type 1 diabetes. Study-wide findings and caveats: Researchers report that Type 1 diabetes patients had moderately but significantly shorter TCRB CDR3s across all four CD4+ subsets.

These TCRs' antigens remain unknown. As every portion of the isolated RNA was reverse transcribed, the sequencing read expressed TCRB transcripts. TCRdb's table, derived via immunoSEQ multiplex PCR, lists solely in-frame clones and lacks some. Of nearly 700,000 clones listed, 10% to 15% were seen once; the top ten hold roughly 0.022%. Sequenced: naive CD4+ T cells from blood. These receptors all come from a man aged 18 to 35 with type 1 diabetes.

J is TRBJ2-1 and V is TRBV2, with a tentative D call TRBD1 (6 bases). CDR1 and CDR2 from the germline V gene are SNHLY and FYNNEI. V was shortened by 6 bases and J by 3 bases, with 15 bases between the two germline ends. The CDR3 length is 15 residues. The CDR3, as DNA: TGTGCCAGCAGCCCCGGACAGAGTCTCTACAATGAGCAGTTCTTC. Its protein is CASSPGQSLYNEQFF.

Only a few counts were recorded for this clone. This chain links TRBV4-1 with TRBJ2-2; D gene uncertain. Trimming stripped 1 base from V and 5 bases from J, with 8 bases between. This CDR3 is built from 14 residues. The germline gives CDR1 MGHRA, CDR2 YSYEKL. CDR3 nucleotides: TGCGCCAGCAGCCAAGTGGTGGTGACCGGGGAGCTGTTTTTT. Protein sequence: CASSQVVVTGELFF.

The chain joins TRBV6-6 to TRBJ1-3; D call uncertain. Per the germline V gene, CDR1 is MNHNY and CDR2 is SVGAGI (reference sequence). The CDR3 consists of 11 residues. Trimming took 6 bases from V and 6 from J, leaving 6 bases between them. Here the CDR3 reads CASSESNTIYF. DNA of the CDR3: TGTGCCAGCAGCGAGTCAAACACCATATATTTT.

This clone has just a few counts. The chain couples TRBV7-2 to TRBJ2-1; 10 positions match TRBD2. Germline V lookup: CDR1 SGHTA, CDR2 FQGNSA. This CDR3 is 18 amino acids long. With 2 bases clipped from V and 0 bases from J, the junction kept 7 bases outside the gene matches. The CDR3 sequence is CASSLTLAGGPSYNEQFF. The CDR3 nucleotides read TGTGCCAGCAGCTTAACTTTAGCGGGGGGCCCCTCCTACAATGAGCAGTTCTTC.

This clone was found a few times. V is TRBV10-2 and J is TRBJ2-3; TRBD1 matches at 7 bases. Trimming took 6 bases from V and 4 from J; bases not matched to a gene: 4. The CDR3 runs to 13 residues. CDR1 and CDR2 (germline): WSHSY, SAAADI. The CDR3 reads CASRAGGSDTQYF. CDR3 nucleotides: TGCGCCAGCAGGGCAGGGGGTTCAGATACGCAGTATTTT.

This clone has a single count. This chain connects TRBV5-1 to TRBJ1-3; weak D call: TRBD1 (5 bases). The V end was cut by 4 bases, the J end by 4 bases, with 18 bases between. Germline V gene lookup returns CDR1 SGHRS and CDR2 YFSETQ. This CDR3 spans 16 amino acids. The CDR3 loop reads CASSLGSRVKGNTIYF. The DNA for the CDR3 is TGCGCCAGCAGCCTGGGGTCCAGGGTAAAAGGAAACACCATATATTTT.

This clone has a handful of counts. This chain joins TRBV5-4 and TRBJ1-6; tentatively, D is TRBD1 (5 bases). The V end lost 2 bases, the J end lost 6 bases, and 9 bases lay between the germline ends. The CDR3 loop spans 14 amino acids. Looked up from germline, CDR1 is SGHNT and CDR2 is YYREEE (reference sequence). CDR3 protein: CASSFGGGNSPLHF. As DNA, the CDR3 is TGTGCCAGCAGCTTTGGGGGAGGTAATTCACCCCTCCACTTT.

This clone was counted between two and nine times. The chain carries TRBV25-1 and TRBJ1-1; 7 nucleotides match TRBD1. The CDR3 is 15 residues long. The junction had 10 bases not matched to a gene; V was cut back by 6 bases and J by 3 bases. Germline CDR1 is MGHDK and CDR2 is SYGVNS. CDR3 loop: CASSDTGVGDTEAFF. CDR3 sequence (DNA): TGTGCCAGCAGCGATACAGGGGTGGGAGACACTGAAGCTTTCTTT.

The rearrangement links TRBV27 to TRBJ2-3, with D possibly matching TRBD2 (6 bases). The V and J ends lost 5 bases and 0 bases respectively, with 12 bases between them. Germline CDR1 and CDR2: MNHEY and SMNVEV (reference sequence). The CDR3 is made up of 15 amino acids. The CDR3 DNA reads as TGTGCCAGCAGTATAGATGCGGGGAGCACAGATACGCAGTATTTT. Its translation: CASSIDAGSTDTQYF.

This clone has more than one count but fewer than ten. J is TRBJ1-2 and V is TRBV7-9; perhaps TRBD1 as D (6 bases). The CDR3 extends over 14 amino acids. Germline-derived CDR1 and CDR2 are SEHNR and FQNEAQ (reference sequence). V was trimmed by 5 bases and J by 6 bases, leaving 16 bases between them. The CDR3 sequence: CASSLGSAGDGYTF. The CDR3 DNA follows: TGTGCCAGCAGCCTAGGGTCGGCAGGGGATGGCTACACCTTC.

On this clone: The identical CDR3 is also encoded by other nucleotide sequences in the sample. The gene calls are TRBV5-1 and TRBJ2-5, with D unclear. Germline CDR1 reads SGHRS; CDR2 reads YFSETQ. CDR3 length: 13 residues. Trimming took 0 bases from V and 1 from J, leaving 4 bases between them. Here the CDR3 DNA reads TGCGCCAGCAGCTTGGGTCGCCAAGAGACCCAGTACTTC. It is translated as CASSLGRQETQYF.

This CDR3 reads CASSSRGRDGNQPQHF. In DNA, the CDR3 is TGTGCCAGCTCATCCAGGGGGCGCGATGGCAATCAGCCCCAGCATTTT. This sequence joins TRBV18 and TRBJ1-5; 8 positions agree with TRBD1. Germline lookup yields CDR1 KGHSH and CDR2 LQKENI. V dropped 5 bases and J dropped 2; count of bases not matched to a gene: 8. The CDR3 length is 16 residues.

The V gene is TRBV4-1, the J gene TRBJ1-5; D unresolved. The V end lost 4 bases, the J end lost 5 bases, and 21 bases lay between the germline ends. Per germline, CDR1 MGHRA and CDR2 YSYEKL. The CDR3 has 17 amino acids. CDR3 protein: CASSRQKDGLVDQPQHF. The CDR3, as DNA: TGCGCCAGCAGCCGCCAAAAGGATGGACTGGTCGATCAGCCCCAGCATTTT.

This clone has a single count. J is TRBJ2-1 and V is TRBV11-2; no clear D gene. The CDR3 covers 12 residues. Trimming shortened V by 6 bases and J by 7 bases, and 10 bases separated the two germline ends. Germline V gene lookup returns CDR1 SGHAT and CDR2 FQNNGV. In DNA form, the CDR3 reads TGTGCCAGCAGGCGGACGGAGAATGAGCAGTTCTTC. Its protein is CASRRTENEQFF. The full variable domain, completed using reference TRBV11-2 and TRBJ2-1, is EAGVAQSPRYKIIEKRQSVAFWCNPISGHATLYWYQQILGQGPKLLIQFQNNGVVDDSQLPKDRFSAERLKGVDSTLKIQPAKLEDSAVYLCASRRTENEQFFGPGTRLTVL.

The gene calls are TRBV6-6 and TRBJ1-1; D remains ambiguous. From germline, CDR1 is MNHNY and CDR2 SVGAGI (reference sequence). Trimming took off 2 bases at V and 0 bases at J, with 7 bases between the two ends. The CDR3 is 14 residues long. CDR3 amino acids: CASSYGQLNTEAFF. In DNA, the CDR3 is TGTGCCAGCAGTTACGGGCAGCTGAACACTGAAGCTTTCTTT.

The J gene is TRBJ2-2, the V gene TRBV7-8, with D hard to call. This CDR3 contains 12 residues. V gave up 3 bases and J gave up 5 bases, with 4 bases separating them. CDR1 is SGHVS, CDR2 FQNEAQ, per germline. CDR3 DNA sequence: TGTGCCAGCAGCTTTTTTACCGGGGAGCTGTTTTTT. It encodes CASSFFTGELFF. The complete variable domain, with remaining parts taken from reference TRBV7-8 and TRBJ2-2, reads GAGVSQSPRYKVAKRGQDVALRCDPISGHVSLFWYQQALGQGPEFLTYFQNEAQLDKSGLPSDRFFAERPEGSVSTLKIQRTQQEDSAVYLCASSFFTGELFFGEGSRLTVL.

The chain employs TRBV10-3 and TRBJ2-3; D perhaps matches TRBD1 (5 bases). CDR1 is ENHRY, CDR2 SYGVKD, per germline. The CDR3 length is 14 residues. Trimming stripped 4 bases from V and 2 bases from J, with 10 bases between. The CDR3 reads CAISGQGNTDTQYF. The CDR3 DNA is TGTGCCATCAGTGGGCAGGGTAACACAGATACGCAGTATTTT.